This TCR beta chain was sequenced in a study of T cells in Graves' hyperthyroidism and ophthalmopathy. This clonotype has a handful of counts. Its specificity is not known. Regions amplified from RNA transcripts were the TCR beta CDR3 regions. When the TCR CDR3 underwent first-round RT-PCR, the HTBI primer set was used. One entry per CDR3 protein results from TCRdb running MiXCR on the multiplex PCR reads. Here the sample spans fewer than 650,000 distinct CDR3 sequences, approximately 14% being singletons. The study, taken as a whole, reports: Onset of ophthalmopathy came a median roughly 6.4 months after the model predicted it.

In germline, CDR1 is MGHDK, CDR2 SYGVNS. The CDR3 covers 13 residues. V lost 4 bases and J 6 bases, leaving 11 bases between the germline ends. This chain uses TRBV25-1 with TRBJ2-3; D is uncertain. The sample was blood. The receptor was isolated from a young woman with Graves' ophthalmopathy. CDR3 residues: CASSGLRWDTQYF. CDR3 DNA sequence: TGTGCCAGCAGTGGCTTAAGGTGGGATACGCAGTATTTT.